A selection of T cell receptor beta chains follows, all from one sample in a study of OX40 agonist ivuxolimab in advanced cancers. This table comes from immunoSEQ multiplex PCR, and its TCRdb copy is limited to in-frame clones, with some not included. The sample carries 54,000 or so clones, 60% to 80% recorded once. Sequencing used CD4+ or CD8+ T cells sorted from blood, obtained in a trial of the OX40 agonist ivuxolimab. Receptors were obtained from an adult with an advanced solid tumor such as melanoma, head and neck, liver or kidney cancer. Each CDR3 is given with its conserved first and last residue. D genes are given only for firm matches. Clone size is not always given. Where it is, it says once, few, many or a class for expanded clones.

len	v_gene	j_gene	abundance	d_gene	CDR3aa	CDR3nt
14	TRBV6-4	TRBJ2-1	few	TRBD2	CASSVERGDNEQFF	TGTGCCAGCAGTGTCGAGCGGGGGGACAATGAGCAGTTCTTC
11	TRBV7-8	TRBJ2-5	NA	NA	CASSLIKTQYF	TGTGCCAGCAGCTTAATAAAGACCCAGTACTTC
16	TRBV19	TRBJ2-7	NA	NA	CASSPERTVTSYEQYF	TGTGCCAGTAGTCCCGAGAGGACAGTTACCTCCTACGAGCAGTACTTC
14	TRBV6-1	TRBJ2-7	NA	NA	CASSDRTEKYEQYF	TGTGCCAGCAGTGACAGGACAGAAAAATACGAGCAGTACTTC
12	TRBV11-2	TRBJ2-5	NA	NA	CASSLAGVTQYF	TGTGCCAGCAGCTTAGCCGGAGTGACCCAGTACTTC
15	TRBV7-8	TRBJ2-3	NA	TRBD2	CASSLPVAGGDTQYF	TGTGCCAGCAGCTTACCTGTAGCGGGAGGGGATACGCAGTATTTT
16	TRBV7-2	TRBJ1-5	once	NA	CASSLVGGTGNQPQHF	TGTGCCAGCAGCTTAGTAGGGGGGACGGGCAATCAGCCCCAGCATTTT
14	TRBV18	TRBJ2-7	NA	NA	CASSPLAEAYEQYF	TGTGCCAGCTCACCACTGGCGGAGGCCTACGAGCAGTACTTC
13	TRBV5-1	TRBJ1-2	NA	NA	CASRYDSVEGYTF	TGCGCCAGCAGGTACGACAGTGTGGAGGGCTACACCTTC
14	TRBV5-1	TRBJ1-1	NA	NA	CASSFDGVNTEAFF	TGCGCCAGCAGCTTTGACGGTGTGAACACTGAAGCTTTCTTT
15	TRBV6-1	TRBJ1-6	NA	NA	CASSEGGHRNSPLHF	TGTGCCAGCAGTGAAGGGGGGCACCGAAATTCACCCCTCCACTTT
15	TRBV2	TRBJ1-6	NA	NA	CASSEADRPNSPLHF	TGTGCCAGCAGTGAAGCCGACCGACCTAATTCACCCCTCCACTTT
11	TRBV11-1	TRBJ2-7	NA	NA	CASSLRAEQYF	TGTGCCAGCAGCCTGCGGGCCGAGCAGTACTTC
16	TRBV19	TRBJ1-2	NA	NA	CASIGVRGSVGYGYTF	TGTGCCAGTATAGGGGTTAGAGGGTCGGTTGGCTATGGCTACACCTTC
15	TRBV5-1	TRBJ2-2	NA	TRBD1	CASSFPDRATGELFF	TGCGCCAGCAGCTTTCCGGACAGGGCTACCGGGGAGCTGTTTTTT
13	TRBV6-4	TRBJ2-1	NA	TRBD1	CASSRDRYNEQFF	TGTGCCAGCAGTCGGGACAGGTACAATGAGCAGTTCTTC
15	TRBV5-1	TRBJ2-7	NA	NA	CASSLGRGAAYEQYF	TGCGCCAGCAGCTTAGGGCGGGGCGCAGCCTACGAGCAGTACTTC
13	TRBV6-5	TRBJ1-2	NA	NA	CASSYEGLYGYTF	TGTGCCAGCAGTTACGAAGGGTTGTATGGCTACACCTTC
16	TRBV7-2	TRBJ1-1	few	TRBD1	CASSSQGTGMNTEAFF	TGTGCCAGCAGCTCTCAAGGGACAGGTATGAACACTGAAGCTTTCTTT
12	TRBV25-1	TRBJ1-2	NA	NA	CASRAGRYGYTF	TGTGCCAGCAGGGCAGGGCGCTATGGCTACACCTTC
16	TRBV18	TRBJ1-6	few	NA	CASSQDRSSYNSPLHF	TGTGCCAGCTCACAAGACAGGAGCTCCTATAATTCACCCCTCCACTTT
12	TRBV28	TRBJ2-1	NA	NA	CASSPGPNEQFF	TGTGCCAGCAGCCCCGGACCCAATGAGCAGTTCTTC
16	TRBV21-1	TRBJ1-2	once	NA	CASLVGRQGPNYGYTF	TGTGCCAGCCTCGTAGGAAGACAGGGCCCTAACTATGGCTACACCTTC
15	TRBV6-5	TRBJ2-7	NA	NA	CATTSTRAVLKEQYF	TGTGCCACCACCTCCACGAGGGCCGTTTTAAAAGAGCAGTACTTC
16	TRBV19	TRBJ1-4	NA	TRBD1	CASSVGQGGGNEKLFF	TGTGCCAGTAGTGTCGGACAGGGAGGCGGTAATGAAAAACTGTTTTTT
12	TRBV29-1	TRBJ1-5	medium-sized	NA	CSVGGEDQPQHF	TGCAGCGTTGGGGGGGAGGATCAGCCCCAGCATTTT
11	TRBV13	TRBJ2-7	NA	NA	CASNQFYEQYF	TGTGCCAGCAACCAATTCTACGAGCAGTACTTC
14	TRBV10-2	TRBJ1-1	NA	TRBD1	CASLRGRESTEAFF	TGCGCCAGCCTCAGGGGGCGCGAGAGCACTGAAGCTTTCTTT
15	TRBV19	TRBJ2-3	few	TRBD1	CASNTGTGLTDTQYF	TGTGCCAGTAATACCGGGACAGGGCTAACAGATACGCAGTATTTT
14	TRBV2	TRBJ2-1	NA	TRBD2	CASKGGLVNNEQFF	TGTGCCAGCAAGGGGGGACTAGTCAACAATGAGCAGTTCTTC
12	TRBV6-5	TRBJ1-2	NA	NA	CASRQGLYGYTF	TGTGCCAGCAGGCAGGGCCTCTATGGCTACACCTTC
15	TRBV14	TRBJ2-2	NA	NA	CASSPFRGDTGELFF	TGTGCCAGCAGCCCTTTCCGGGGAGACACCGGGGAGCTGTTTTTT
13	TRBV7-9	TRBJ1-2	NA	NA	CASSLDRVNGYTF	TGTGCCAGCAGCTTAGACAGGGTAAACGGCTACACCTTC
13	TRBV6-1	TRBJ1-3	NA	NA	CATALGSGNTIYF	TGTGCCACTGCGTTGGGCTCCGGAAACACCATATATTTT
14	TRBV5-1	TRBJ2-1	once	TRBD2	CASSLASGQNEQFF	TGCGCCAGCAGCTTAGCTAGCGGGCAGAATGAGCAGTTCTTC
13	TRBV7-2	TRBJ2-1	NA	TRBD2	CASSYSGGDEQFF	TGTGCCAGCAGCTATAGCGGGGGGGATGAGCAGTTCTTC
15	TRBV9	TRBJ2-1	NA	TRBD2	CASSADPLAGGSKFF	TGTGCCAGCAGCGCGGACCCTCTAGCGGGGGGTTCCAAGTTCTTC
15	TRBV4-1	TRBJ1-2	NA	TRBD1	CASSQAAGQSYGYTF	TGCGCCAGCAGCCAGGCCGCGGGACAGTCCTATGGCTACACCTTC
11	TRBV30	TRBJ1-5	NA	NA	CASPGNQPQHF	TGTGCCTCCCCGGGCAATCAGCCCCAGCATTTT
13	TRBV7-2	TRBJ1-2	NA	NA	CASSLGQQYGYTF	TGTGCCAGCAGCTTAGGCCAGCAGTATGGCTACACCTTC
15	TRBV9	TRBJ1-1	NA	TRBD1	CASPRGTGGNTEAFF	TGTGCCAGCCCCCGCGGGACAGGGGGCAACACTGAAGCTTTCTTT